Here is one TCR beta chain with its context. This clonotype came up once. What this receptor recognizes is not known. Base qualities are missing; no much larger clone stands one base away. A single read counts as weak evidence. The sample is drawn from a study of blood T cells in healthy people across ages (dated by TCRdb to the mid-2010s). General notes on the study: In model experiments, template switching captured about one uniquely barcoded TCR beta cDNA molecule for every two T cells. Using the same blood draw, the study looked at two additional independent replicas of 1 million unique cDNA reads for two donors, one aged 18 to 30 and the other aged 80 or older. To avoid experimental bias, donors of different ages were distributed randomly across sequencing lanes. The donors were split into four age groups: young (average around 15 years), middle-aged (around 37), aged (about 56) and long-lived (roughly 77). Using deep sequencing normalized with unique cDNA molecular identifiers, the study measured how TCR beta repertoire diversity changes with age. What the authors observed across the whole study: Observed TCR beta diversity per million T cells fell roughly linearly with age, and a significant reduction was already apparent by age roughly 40. A strong correlation was found between observed TCR beta diversity and the percentage of naive T cells measured by flow cytometry. Donor CMV infection status was unknown, potentially confounding age-related changes in expanded clonotypes. Compared with the aged group, the long-lived group had more naive CD4+ T cells, fewer expanded clones and increased TCR diversity, a pattern suggesting age selection. Since profiling was done on bulk unsorted PBMCs, naive and antigen-experienced compartments could not be conclusively compared. Estimates of total diversity based on one million sequenced T cells were regarded as lower bounds and as underestimates.

The V and J ends are trimmed by 7 bases and 2 bases, leaving 12 bases between them. For CDR1 and CDR2, the germline V gene lists SQVTM and ANQGSEA. The CDR3, from cysteine to phenylalanine, totals 13 residues. Only the CDR3 region is kept as DNA, spanning 39 bases read in frame from base 1. Donors were 40 or so systemically healthy Caucasian individuals from Russia aged roughly 6 to 95 years. Approximately 9.3 milliliters of peripheral blood were drawn from each donor into EDTA-treated Vacutainer tubes. Ficoll-Paque density-gradient centrifugation was used to isolate PBMCs, with at least 6.5 million per sample. Trizol reagent was used to extract total RNA from the PBMCs, yielding at least 6 micrograms per sample. For every donor, flow cytometry on a PBMC aliquot measured the percentage of naive CD45RAhigh/CD27high T cells. Library preparation was by 5' RACE. Sequenced using an Illumina HiSeq 2500. A second roughly 6 to 12 cycle PCR used a sample-barcoded 5' primer and a J-beta primer mix. A template-switch 5' adaptor carrying 12 random nucleotides introduced a unique molecular identifier onto each TCR beta cDNA molecule. At least 3 million CDR3-containing paired-end reads were obtained from each sample. The Mint cDNA synthesis kit, primed by a TRBC-specific oligonucleotide, was used to synthesize first-strand cDNA from all RNA. All cDNA was treated with uracil-DNA glycosylase and then went through a first 18-cycle PCR with the universal primers M1SS and BC2_uni_R. The original pipeline was this. For normalization, 1 million high-quality reads were randomly selected from each sample, with every read carrying a distinct molecular identifier. Reads with shared molecular identifiers were discarded instead of being binned into consensus sequences. MiTCR, run with a Q25 quality threshold and the strictest error-elimination algorithm, handled CDR3 identification, clonotype clustering and error correction. Lower-bound total TCR beta diversity was estimated with a nonparametric unseen species model using Euler transformation. TCRdb reprocessed the public reads (quality trimming at Q25 with fastp, clone calling with MiXCR) and kept in-frame beta chains. Rows matching on CDR3 protein sequence are summarized as one entry with the most common DNA and genes. The V and J calls here are based on TCRdb, not the publication. Across this sample there are over 500,000 distinct CDR3 sequences, with 52% seen only once. Clones ranked in the top ten supply around an eighth of the sample.

Sequences were obtained from blood. The clonotype comes from a woman at least 80 years old in good health. This receptor chain uses TRBV29-1 and TRBJ2-4; the D gene may be TRBD1 or TRBD2, since each aligns over 5 bases. Read as DNA, the sequence is TGCAGCGGGGGGATCCCCCCCAAAAACATTCAGTACTTC. Its protein reads: CSGGIPPKNIQYF.